This TCR beta chain was recorded in a study of cytomegalovirus exposure and HLA in healthy donors. Regarding the study as a whole: The authors later found HLA-associated TCR beta chains more clonally expanded than equally common others. Segments of the TCR beta V type were, in most cases, productive about 87% or about 30% of the time in an earlier analysis.

The PCR used 60 Vbeta and 13 Jbeta primers. The repertoire was sequenced with immunoSEQ multiplex PCR; TCRdb's copy has only in-frame clones and lacks some. The sample has under 120,000 clones, 74% seen once. Notes on this clone: Antigen: not known.

This clonotype was obtained from a man aged 50 to 59 in good health and CMV-seropositive. The sequencing input was PBMCs.

DNA of the CDR3: TGTGCCAGCAGCCCCGGGACAGGTAATCAGCCCCAGCATTTT. Its protein is CASSPGTGNQPQHF. This chain connects TRBV4-2 to TRBJ1-5; TRBD1 matches at 8 bases. The CDR3 loop spans 14 amino acids. The V segment lost 4 bases and the J segment 4 bases; nucleotides outside the gene matches: 3. Germline V CDR1 and CDR2: LGHNA, YNFKEQ.